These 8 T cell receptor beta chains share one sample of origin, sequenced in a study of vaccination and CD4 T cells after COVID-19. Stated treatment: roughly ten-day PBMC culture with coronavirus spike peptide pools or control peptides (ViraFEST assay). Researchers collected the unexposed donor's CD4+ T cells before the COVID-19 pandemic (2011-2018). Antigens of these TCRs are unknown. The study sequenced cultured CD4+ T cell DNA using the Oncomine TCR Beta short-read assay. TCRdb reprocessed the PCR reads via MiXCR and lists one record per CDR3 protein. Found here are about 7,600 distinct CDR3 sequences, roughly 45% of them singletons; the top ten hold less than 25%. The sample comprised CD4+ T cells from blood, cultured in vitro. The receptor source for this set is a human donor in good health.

CDR3 sequence reads: CASSQDLQADEKLFF. For the CDR3, the DNA is TGCGCCAGCAGCCAAGATCTTCAGGCGGACGAAAAACTGTTTTTT. The chain is built from TRBV4-1 and TRBJ1-4; D is unclear. Germline-derived CDR1 and CDR2 are MGHRA and YSYEKL. Trimming took 0 bases from V and 8 from J, leaving 13 bases between them. The CDR3 has 15 amino acids.

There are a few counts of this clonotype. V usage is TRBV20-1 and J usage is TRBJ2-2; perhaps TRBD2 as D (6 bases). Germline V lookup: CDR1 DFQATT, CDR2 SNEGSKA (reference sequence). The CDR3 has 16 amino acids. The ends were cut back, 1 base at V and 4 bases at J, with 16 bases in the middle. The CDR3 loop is CSARGGTGLLTGELFF. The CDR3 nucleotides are TGCAGTGCTAGAGGAGGGACGGGACTCCTCACCGGGGAGCTGTTTTTT.

The CDR3 sequence is CASSLAPGAYQPQHF. The CDR3 coding sequence is TGCGCCAGCAGCTTGGCCCCCGGGGCCTATCAGCCCCAGCATTTT. This sequence joins TRBV5-1 and TRBJ1-5, with TRBD1 as a possible D gene (5 bases). Germline V lookup: CDR1 SGHRS, CDR2 YFSETQ. The CDR3 is 15 residues long. The ends were cut back, 0 bases at V and 5 bases at J, with 12 bases in the middle.

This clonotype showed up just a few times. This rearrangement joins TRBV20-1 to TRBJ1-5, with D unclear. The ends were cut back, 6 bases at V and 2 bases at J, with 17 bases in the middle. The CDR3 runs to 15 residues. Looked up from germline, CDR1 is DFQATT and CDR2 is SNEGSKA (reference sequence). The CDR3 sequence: CSALDPGKGNQPQHF. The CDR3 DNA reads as TGCAGTGCCTTAGACCCCGGGAAGGGCAATCAGCCCCAGCATTTT.

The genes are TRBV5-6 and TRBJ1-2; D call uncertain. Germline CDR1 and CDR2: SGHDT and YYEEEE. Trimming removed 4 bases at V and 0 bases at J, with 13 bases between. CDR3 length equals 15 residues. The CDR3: CASSPIGVPNYGYTF. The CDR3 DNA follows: TGTGCCAGCAGCCCCATCGGGGTGCCTAACTATGGCTACACCTTC.

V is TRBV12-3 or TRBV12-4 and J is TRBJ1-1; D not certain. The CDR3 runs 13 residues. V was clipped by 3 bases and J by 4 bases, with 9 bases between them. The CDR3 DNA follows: TGTGCCAGCAGTTTCTTGGGTGGCACTGAAGCTTTCTTT. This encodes CASSFLGGTEAFF.

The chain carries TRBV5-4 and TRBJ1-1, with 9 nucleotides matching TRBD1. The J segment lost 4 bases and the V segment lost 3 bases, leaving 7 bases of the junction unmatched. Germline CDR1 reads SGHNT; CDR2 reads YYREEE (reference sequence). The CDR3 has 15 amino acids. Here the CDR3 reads CASSSPTGGSTEAFF. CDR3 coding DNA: TGTGCCAGCAGCTCACCGACAGGGGGAAGCACTGAAGCTTTCTTT.

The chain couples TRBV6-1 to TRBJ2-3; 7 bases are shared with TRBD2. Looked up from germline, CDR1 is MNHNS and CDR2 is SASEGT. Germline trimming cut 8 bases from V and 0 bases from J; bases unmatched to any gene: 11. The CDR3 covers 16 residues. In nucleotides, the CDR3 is TGTGCCAGCGCCAACCGAGGCGGGAGAAGCACAGATACGCAGTATTTT. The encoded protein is CASANRGGRSTDTQYF.